This T cell receptor beta chain was documented in a study of CD8+CD57+ T cells in acquired aplastic anemia. Study in general: Roughly 3 ug was the average amount of DNA from sorted CD4+ and CD8+ cells. CD4+ cells from healthy donors averaged around 10 million reads. Study results and caveats: Any difference that existed in CD8+ Simpson's diversity between patients and controls was not significant. Comparison of patients with controls identified around 28 shared CD8+ CDR3 sequences.

Turning to this clonotype: Its specificity is not known.

Germline-derived CDR1 and CDR2 are SGHTA and FQGNSA. V lost 8 bases, J lost 0 bases, and 14 bases lay in between. CDR3 length: 16 amino acids. Template material for TCR beta VDJ and CDR3 profiling consisted of genomic DNA. TCRdb re-derived calls from the reads in MiXCR, one entry per CDR3 protein. The sample consists of some 410,000 distinct CDR3 sequences, 55% to 70% of them appearing once. This clonotype was sampled from a human donor in good health, serving as a control. The chain uses TRBV7-2 and TRBJ2-6, with D hard to call. Sequencing used sorted CD4+, CD8+, or CD8+CD57+ T cells (not recorded which) from PBMCs. Written as DNA, the CDR3 is TGTGCCAGCGGCTCGCGTTGCCTCTCTGGGGCCAACGTCCTGACTTTC. Translating gives CASGSRCLSGANVLTF.